Shown below are 27 T cell receptor beta chains from a single sample sequenced in a study of early T cells in non-severe SARS-CoV-2 infection. From the 5' RACE reads, TCRdb called clonotypes with MiXCR, one entry per CDR3 protein. The data contain 50,000 to 60,000 distinct CDR3 sequences, over 7% of them singletons. Sequencing input: whole blood. The receptors derive from an adult who was a healthcare worker with PCR-confirmed SARS-CoV-2 infection or an uninfected control (not recorded which).

The table lists this clonotype with many counts. V usage is TRBV30 and J usage is TRBJ1-3, with D possibly being TRBD1 (5 bases). The CDR3 totals 15 residues. From germline, CDR1 is GTSNPN and CDR2 SVGIG (reference sequence). The V end lost 2 bases, the J end lost 4 bases, and 15 bases lay between the germline ends. CDR3 residues: CAWSPGPLLGNTIYF. In DNA form, the CDR3 reads TGTGCCTGGAGTCCAGGGCCGCTGCTGGGAAACACCATATATTTT.

J is TRBJ1-1 and V is TRBV20-1, with a possible D match to TRBD1 (6 bases). The CDR3 extends over 14 amino acids. V lost 1 base, J lost 1 base, and 10 bases lay in between. Germline assignment: CDR1 DFQATT and CDR2 SNEGSKA (reference sequence). CDR3 sequence: CSARVGGPNTEAFF. The CDR3 bases are TGCAGTGCTAGAGTGGGGGGCCCGAACACTGAAGCTTTCTTT.

This chain uses TRBV7-9 with TRBJ1-1; possibly TRBD1 for D (5 bases). V lost 7 bases and J 0 bases, leaving 12 bases between the germline ends. Germline V gene data show CDR1 as SEHNR and CDR2 as FQNEAQ (reference sequence). The CDR3 runs to 14 residues. CDR3 DNA sequence: TGTGCCAGCAACAGGAACAGTATGAACACTGAAGCTTTCTTT. Residues: CASNRNSMNTEAFF.

The chain links TRBV3-1 to TRBJ2-7; maybe TRBD1 (6 bases). The CDR3 spans 12 residues. V dropped 4 bases and J dropped 6 bases, with 10 bases sitting between them. Germline V gene data show CDR1 as LGHDT and CDR2 as YNNKEL (reference sequence). The CDR3 spells CASSRGTSEQYF. The CDR3 DNA sequence: TGTGCCAGCAGCCGAGGGACATCCGAGCAGTACTTC.

This clonotype has only a few counts. The V gene is TRBV6-6, the J gene TRBJ2-2; D might be TRBD2 (7 bases). Germline loops: CDR1 MNHNY, CDR2 SVGAGI (reference sequence). The CDR3 loop spans 13 amino acids. Trimming shortened V by 9 bases and J by 4 bases, and 12 bases separated the two germline ends. CDR3 nucleotide sequence: TGTGCCAGTCGACGGGGGGCCACCGGGGAGCTGTTTTTT. Amino acids: CASRRGATGELFF.

This clonotype was seen only a few times. This chain links TRBV4-2 with TRBJ1-1; no clear D. The CDR3 is made up of 11 amino acids. CDR1 is LGHNA and CDR2 is YNFKEQ in the germline V gene. Trimming left V 1 base short and J 10 bases short, with 7 bases between. In DNA, the CDR3 is TGTGCCAGCAGCCAAGTGGGAATAGCTTTCTTT. It translates to CASSQVGIAFF.

The J gene is TRBJ1-6, the V gene TRBV4-2, with D possibly being TRBD1 (6 bases). In germline, CDR1 is LGHNA, CDR2 YNFKEQ. V gave up 0 bases and J gave up 10 bases, with 16 bases separating them. This CDR3 has 16 amino acids. CDR3 loop: CASSQDRPAGASPLHF. The CDR3 DNA is TGTGCCAGCAGCCAAGATCGACCAGCGGGGGCCTCACCCCTCCACTTT.

This clonotype has a count of ten or more. V is TRBV18 and J is TRBJ2-1; D unclear. Trimming took off 2 bases at V and 5 bases at J, with 10 bases between the two ends. Germline assignment: CDR1 KGHSH and CDR2 LQKENI. The length of the CDR3 is 14 residues. In DNA, the CDR3 is TGTGCCAGCTCACCATTGGGCAGCGACAATGAGCAGTTCTTC. Protein: CASSPLGSDNEQFF.

This clonotype was counted at least ten times. The chain uses TRBV7-3 and TRBJ2-3; the D call may be TRBD1 or TRBD2 (5 bases each). V lost 0 bases and J 4 bases, leaving 5 bases between the germline ends. The V gene's germline CDR1 is SGHTA and CDR2 FQGTGA. The CDR3 totals 13 residues. The chain's CDR3 is CASSLTGADTQYF. The CDR3 DNA reads TGTGCCAGCAGCTTAACGGGGGCAGATACGCAGTATTTT.

V gene TRBV20-1 combines with J gene TRBJ1-2; possible D gene TRBD1, 6 bases. The V gene's germline CDR1 is DFQATT and CDR2 SNEGSKA (reference sequence). The V gene lost 6 bases and the J gene lost 8 bases, with 19 bases spanning the gap. The CDR3 runs to 13 residues. CDR3 sequence reads: CSAPPTGYSGYTF. CDR3 DNA: TGCAGTGCCCCACCCACAGGGTATAGCGGCTACACCTTC.

This clonotype turned up a few times. The chain has TRBV3-1 and TRBJ2-1; D is possibly TRBD1 or TRBD2 (5 bases each). The CDR3 has 16 residues. Germline V gene sequence: CDR1 LGHDT, CDR2 YNNKEL (reference sequence). V was pared by 1 base and J by 3 bases, with 13 bases between. The CDR3 loop is CASSQVRDRNYNEQFF. In nucleotides, the CDR3 is TGTGCCAGCAGCCAAGTCCGGGACCGCAACTACAATGAGCAGTTCTTC.

This clonotype was observed a handful of times. J is TRBJ1-2 and V is TRBV15; no definite D call. The CDR3 consists of 14 residues. The V and J ends lost 0 bases and 4 bases respectively, with 9 bases between them. CDR1 is LNHNV, CDR2 YYDKDF, per germline (reference sequence). The CDR3 DNA is TGTGCCACCAGCAGAGATCGGGAGGTCTATGGCTACACCTTC. This codes for CATSRDREVYGYTF.

This clonotype came up a few times. The junction departs from germline at one end; a sequencing error may be responsible. V gene TRBV5-1 combines with J gene TRBJ2-2; D is possibly TRBD1 or TRBD2 (5 bases each). Germline V lookup: CDR1 SGHRS, CDR2 YFSETQ. This CDR3 is 14 amino acids long. The CDR3 sequence is CASRGTPPGRVEIF. CDR3 coding DNA: TGCGCCAGCAGGGGGACGCCCCCGGGTCGAGTAGAAATTTTT.

This clonotype occurred many times. V and J are TRBV20-1 and TRBJ1-6; D unresolved. This CDR3 comprises 18 residues. V dropped 3 bases and J dropped 0 bases, with 18 bases sitting between them. CDR1 and CDR2 from the germline V gene are DFQATT and SNEGSKA (reference sequence). CDR3 DNA sequence: TGCAGTGCTAGGGGAGGCAGTACCCCTAGCTCCTATAATTCACCCCTCCACTTT. The encoded protein is CSARGGSTPSSYNSPLHF.

This clonotype was found a few times. The chain combines TRBV3-1 with TRBJ2-7; TRBD1 aligns across 10 bases. Trimming removed 2 bases from V and 4 bases from J; junction bases left unmatched: 2. Germline V lookup: CDR1 LGHDT, CDR2 YNNKEL (reference sequence). The CDR3 length is 14 residues. Here the CDR3 DNA reads TGTGCCAGCAGCCAATGGGACAGGGGATACGAGCAGTACTTC. It specifies CASSQWDRGYEQYF.

V usage is TRBV5-1 and J usage is TRBJ2-7; D remains ambiguous. The V and J ends lost 3 bases and 1 base respectively, with 11 bases between them. Looked up from germline, CDR1 is SGHRS and CDR2 is YFSETQ. The CDR3 covers 14 residues. CDR3 nucleotide sequence: TGCGCCAGCAGCTGGGGAAGTGGATCCTACGAGCAGTACTTC. It encodes CASSWGSGSYEQYF.

This clonotype was observed a few times. The chain has TRBV13 and TRBJ1-2; no reliable D call. This CDR3 spans 13 amino acids. The ends were cut back, 8 bases at V and 0 bases at J, with 10 bases in the middle. CDR1 and CDR2 (germline): PRHDT, FYEKMQ (reference sequence). The CDR3 spells CASSRVANYGYTF. The CDR3 bases are TGTGCCAGCTCCCGGGTAGCTAACTATGGCTACACCTTC.

This clonotype showed up just a few times. The chain carries TRBV7-9 and TRBJ2-1; no reliable D call. Trimming pared 5 bases from V and 10 bases from J, leaving 12 bases between. The CDR3 has 12 residues. Germline CDR1 SEHNR, CDR2 FQNEAQ (reference sequence). CDR3 sequence: CASSPSAMEQFF. CDR3 nucleotides: TGTGCCAGCAGCCCCTCTGCTATGGAGCAGTTCTTC.

This clonotype appeared a few times. The rearrangement joins TRBV20-1 to TRBJ1-5; D gene uncertain. CDR1 is DFQATT and CDR2 is SNEGSKA in the germline V gene (reference sequence). The CDR3 length is 12 residues. Trimming pared 6 bases from V and 4 bases from J, leaving 10 bases between. The CDR3 here is CSAVATNQPQHF. The DNA of the CDR3 is TGCAGTGCCGTCGCTACTAATCAGCCCCAGCATTTT.

V is TRBV20-1 and J is TRBJ2-5, with D perhaps TRBD2 (6 bases). CDR1 is DFQATT, CDR2 SNEGSKA, per germline (reference sequence). V lost 3 bases to trimming and J lost 4 bases, with 18 bases between them. This CDR3 region has 15 residues. The CDR3 is CSARRRDSPGETQYF. The CDR3 DNA sequence: TGCAGTGCTAGGCGCCGGGACTCTCCAGGAGAGACCCAGTACTTC.

The genes are TRBV10-3 and TRBJ2-5; 16 nucleotides align to TRBD2. The CDR3 length is 17 residues. Unmatched junction bases numbered 2, after V lost 2 bases and J lost 2 bases. Germline lookup yields CDR1 ENHRY and CDR2 SYGVKD. The CDR3 protein is CAISEKGLAGGQETQYF. The CDR3 coding sequence is TGTGCCATCAGTGAGAAGGGACTAGCGGGGGGGCAAGAGACCCAGTACTTC.

Many counts were recorded for this clonotype. The V gene is TRBV4-1, the J gene TRBJ2-7; D might be TRBD1 (6 bases). The CDR3 is made up of 13 amino acids. V was clipped by 3 bases and J by 3 bases, with 9 bases between them. Germline CDR1 MGHRA, CDR2 YSYEKL. The CDR3 DNA sequence: TGCGCCAGCAGCCAGTCACAGGGCTACGAGCAGTACTTC. Translated, it gives CASSQSQGYEQYF.

In this sample, this clonotype turned up a few times. V and J are TRBV5-1 and TRBJ2-5, with D tentatively TRBD2 (5 bases). CDR3 length: 12 residues. The V gene lost 5 bases and the J gene lost 4 bases, with 9 bases spanning the gap. The germline gives CDR1 SGHRS, CDR2 YFSETQ. The chain's CDR3 is CASSRTLETQYF. For the CDR3, the DNA is TGCGCCAGCAGTAGGACTCTAGAGACCCAGTACTTC.

This clonotype was observed a handful of times. The rearrangement joins TRBV6-6 to TRBJ2-1, with TRBD2 matching over 11 bases. Unmatched junction bases numbered 3, after V lost 5 bases and J lost 6 bases. There are 14 residues in the CDR3. Germline loops: CDR1 MNHNY, CDR2 SVGAGI (reference sequence). CDR3 bases: TGTGCCAGCAGTCATGGACTAGCGGGCAATGAGCAGTTCTTC. Its protein product is CASSHGLAGNEQFF.

There are many counts of this clonotype. The CDR3 DNA reads TGTGCCTGGAGTGCCCCGGGGGTTGGCAATCAGCCCCAGCATTTT. Translating it yields CAWSAPGVGNQPQHF. The chain carries TRBV30 and TRBJ1-5, with D perhaps matching TRBD1 (5 bases). The V end lost 1 base, the J end lost 2 bases, and 12 bases lay between the germline ends. CDR1 is GTSNPN and CDR2 is SVGIG in the germline V gene (reference sequence). The CDR3 runs 15 residues.

This clonotype has at least ten counts. V usage is TRBV18 and J usage is TRBJ2-6; D is ambiguous. Germline V gene data show CDR1 as KGHSH and CDR2 as LQKENI. With 3 bases removed from V and 1 base from J, the gap between germline ends came to 13 bases. This CDR3 contains 17 residues. The CDR3 is CASSPRSVVSGANVLTF. The CDR3 DNA sequence: TGTGCCAGCTCACCCCGCAGCGTCGTGTCTGGGGCCAACGTCCTGACTTTC.

This clonotype was picked up one time. This rearrangement joins TRBV12-5 to TRBJ2-1; D uncertain. CDR3 length equals 12 residues. Trimming removed 7 bases at V and 7 bases at J, with 11 bases between. Germline V gene data show CDR1 as LGHNT and CDR2 as FRNRAP. The CDR3 reads CASARLGNEQFF. Written as DNA, the CDR3 is TGTGCTAGTGCTCGATTGGGGAATGAGCAGTTCTTC.